Shown below are 14 T cell receptor beta chains from a single sample sequenced in a study of T cells in women clearing cervical HPV infection. Profiling relied on immunoSEQ multiplex PCR, and the TCRdb table lists in-frame clones only, not all of them. Its table records about 20,000 clones. Sample: blood buffy coat. These TCRs come from a woman aged 18-69 years with a cervical HPV16 infection that either progressed to CIN3+ or cleared (not recorded which).

As for this clone: Read coverage stops 3 residues before the CDR3 terminus; the germline J gene supplies the remainder. This chain joins TRBV19 and TRBJ1-1; D is uncertain. With 7 bases removed from V and 1 base from J, the gap between germline ends came to 4 bases. The CDR3 length is 11 residues. Germline values: CDR1 LNHDA, CDR2 SQIVND (reference sequence). The part of the CDR3 DNA that was read is TGTGCCAGTAATCGGAACACTGAA. Translating it yields CASNRNTE. The whole CDR3 protein reads CASNRNTEAFF.

A remark on this clone: The CDR3 end is not reached by the read, which stops 3 residues before it; the germline J gene fills it in. J is TRBJ1-6 and V is TRBV9; D unresolved. Per the germline V gene, CDR1 is SGDLS and CDR2 is YYNGEE. The germline V and J ends were trimmed by 0 bases and 11 bases, with 9 bases remaining between them. This CDR3 spans 13 amino acids. The CDR3 here is CASSVGRVTPLHF. CDR3 bases read: TGTGCCAGCAGCGTAGGCCGGGTAACACCC.

This chain's CDR3 is CAISPDSYTEAFF. The covered CDR3 bases are TGTGCCATCAGCCCGGACAGTTACACTGAA. The chain carries TRBV10-3 and TRBJ1-1, with D maybe TRBD1 (6 bases). The CDR3 extends 3 residues past the end of the read, so its final part is completed from the germline J gene. CDR3 length: 13 residues. V was trimmed by 6 bases and J by 3 bases, leaving 11 bases between them. CDR1 ENHRY and CDR2 SYGVKD come from the germline V gene.

To note about this clone: One junction end disagrees with the germline gene, perhaps due to a read error. The CDR3 end is not reached by the read, which stops 3 residues before it; the germline J gene fills it in. V gene TRBV7-8 combines with J gene TRBJ1-5, with no clear D. Germline loops: CDR1 SGHVS, CDR2 FQNEAQ. The CDR3 length is 14 residues. CDR3 bases read: TGTGCCAGCAGATTAGGAGCCAGCAATCAGCCC. The encoded protein is CASRLGASNQP. The full CDR3 reads CASRLGASNQPQHF.

In regard to this clone: The read ends 3 residues before the CDR3 terminus; that terminus is restored from the germline J gene. V usage is TRBV5-1 and J usage is TRBJ1-1; D is perhaps TRBD1 (6 bases). The CDR3 is 14 amino acids. The V end was cut by 2 bases, the J end by 1 base, with 9 bases between. CDR1 and CDR2 (germline): SGHRS, YFSETQ. CDR3 protein: CASSFLQGNTEAFF. Incomplete CDR3 DNA: TGCGCCAGCAGCTTTTTACAGGGGAACACTGAA.

About this clone itself: With the read ending 3 residues before the CDR3 end, the germline J gene is used to fill in that end. The chain is built from TRBV6-2 or TRBV6-3 and TRBJ1-4; D may be TRBD1 (5 bases). CDR3 length: 14 amino acids. Germline CDR1 reads MNHEY; CDR2 reads SVGEGT. The V gene lost 0 bases and the J gene lost 6 bases, with 8 bases spanning the gap. The CDR3 is CASSYSVRDEKLFF. CDR3 DNA, as far as it was read: TGTGCCAGCAGTTACTCGGTCAGGGATGAAAAA.

By frequency, this clone registers medium-sized. With the read ending 3 residues before the CDR3 end, the germline J gene is used to fill in that end. The V and J genes are TRBV6-2 or TRBV6-3 and TRBJ2-7; the D gene is possibly TRBD1 (6 bases). This CDR3 spans 14 amino acids. Germline values: CDR1 MNHEY, CDR2 SVGEGT. V was clipped by 7 bases and J by 2 bases, with 15 bases between them. CDR3 amino acids: CASKRDRKPYEQYF. The DNA read from the CDR3 is TGTGCCAGCAAACGCGACAGGAAACCCTACGAG.

Concerning this clone: The read falls 3 residues short of the CDR3 end, and the missing part is taken from the germline J gene. The chain has TRBV7-9 and TRBJ2-3, with D maybe TRBD1 (6 bases). CDR3 length: 13 residues. Looked up from germline, CDR1 is SEHNR and CDR2 is FQNEAQ (reference sequence). Partial CDR3 DNA: TGTGCCAGCAGCGGTCAGGGGTCCGAGACG. Encoded protein: CASSGQGSET. From start to end, the CDR3 is CASSGQGSETQYF.

Comments on this clone: The CDR3 is cut off 3 residues early in the read; its end comes from the germline J gene. The chain has TRBV29-1 and TRBJ2-1; 10 bases are shared with TRBD2. Trimming removed 1 base from V and 0 bases from J; junction bases left unmatched: 9. CDR1 is SQVTM, CDR2 ANQGSEA, per germline. The CDR3 is 18 residues long. CDR3 DNA, as far as it was read: TGCAGCGTTGAAGGCCTGACTAGCGGGCGCAGCTCCTACAATGAG. Amino acid sequence: CSVEGLTSGRSSYNE. The entire CDR3 sequence reads CSVEGLTSGRSSYNEQFF.

Comment on this clone: The read falls 3 residues short of the CDR3 end, and the missing part is taken from the germline J gene. J is TRBJ2-3 and V is TRBV19; the D gene is possibly TRBD2 (6 bases). This CDR3 region has 17 residues. CDR1 is LNHDA, CDR2 SQIVND, per germline (reference sequence). Trimming stripped 6 bases from V and 1 base from J, with 20 bases between. The CDR3 sequence is CASSTTYGGIRTDTQYF. The CDR3 bases that were read are TGTGCCAGTAGCACGACTTACGGGGGTATTCGCACAGATACG.

Remarks on this clone: Read data end 3 residues before the CDR3 end; the end is taken from the germline J gene. J is TRBJ2-1 and V is TRBV7-2; 9 nucleotides align to TRBD2. The CDR3 covers 15 residues. With 4 bases clipped from V and 9 bases from J, the junction kept 10 bases outside the gene matches. From germline, CDR1 is SGHTA and CDR2 FQGNSA. The CDR3 protein is CASSWVAGGHSEQFF. The DNA read from the CDR3 is TGTGCCAGCAGCTGGGTGGCGGGGGGGCATAGTGAG.

CDR3 sequence reads: CASSLVATGRSEQYF. The part of the CDR3 DNA that was read is TGTGCCAGCAGCTTGGTGGCGACAGGGCGATCCGAG. V usage is TRBV5-6 and J usage is TRBJ2-7, with TRBD1 identical over 7 bases. Read sequence stops 3 residues before the CDR3 end, and the germline J gene provides the missing end. With 0 bases clipped from V and 6 bases from J, the junction kept 9 bases outside the gene matches. The CDR3 is 15 amino acids. CDR1 is SGHDT, CDR2 YYEEEE, per germline.

As for this clone: The read stops 3 residues short of the end of the CDR3; the missing end is completed from the germline J gene. The J gene is TRBJ1-6, the V gene TRBV11-2; no clear D. Germline lookup yields CDR1 SGHAT and CDR2 FQNNGV. This CDR3 contains 15 residues. Trimming removed 0 bases at V and 6 bases at J, with 9 bases between. CDR3 bases read: TGTGCCAGCAGCTTAGAGCCAGGCAGTAATTCACCC. It yields the protein CASSLEPGSNSP. The whole CDR3 region reads CASSLEPGSNSPLHF.

As regards this clone: From the germline J gene comes the end of the CDR3, since the read stops 3 residues before it. The chain links TRBV10-3 to TRBJ2-3, with D unclear. V lost 2 bases to trimming and J lost 3 bases, with 9 bases between them. The CDR3 contains 14 residues. Germline loops: CDR1 ENHRY, CDR2 SYGVKD. The sequenced part of the CDR3 DNA is TGTGCCATCAGTGAGGTAACAAGGACAGATACG. Translated, it gives CAISEVTRTDT. The CDR3, in full, reads CAISEVTRTDTQYF.